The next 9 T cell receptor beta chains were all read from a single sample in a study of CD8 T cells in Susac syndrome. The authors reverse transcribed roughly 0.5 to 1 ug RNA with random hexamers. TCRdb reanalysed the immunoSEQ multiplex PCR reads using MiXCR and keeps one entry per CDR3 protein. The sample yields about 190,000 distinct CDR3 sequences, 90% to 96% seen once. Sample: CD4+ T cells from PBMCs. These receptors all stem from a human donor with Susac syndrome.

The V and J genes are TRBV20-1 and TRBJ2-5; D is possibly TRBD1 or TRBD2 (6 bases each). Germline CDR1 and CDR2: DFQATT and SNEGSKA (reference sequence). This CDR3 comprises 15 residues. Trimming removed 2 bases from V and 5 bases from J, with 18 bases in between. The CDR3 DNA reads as TGCAGTGCTAGACCGTCACAAGGGGGGCTTGAGACCCAGTACTTC. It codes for CSARPSQGGLETQYF.

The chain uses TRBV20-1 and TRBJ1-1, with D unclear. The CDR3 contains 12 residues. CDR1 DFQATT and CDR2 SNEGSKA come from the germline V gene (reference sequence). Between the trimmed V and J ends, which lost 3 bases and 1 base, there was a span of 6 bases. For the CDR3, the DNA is TGCAGTGCTAGCCAGAGGAACACTGAAGCTTTCTTT. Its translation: CSASQRNTEAFF.

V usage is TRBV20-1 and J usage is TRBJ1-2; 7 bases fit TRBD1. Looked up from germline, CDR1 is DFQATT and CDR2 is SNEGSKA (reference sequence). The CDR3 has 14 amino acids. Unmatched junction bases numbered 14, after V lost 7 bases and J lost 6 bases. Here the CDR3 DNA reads TGCAGTGTTGGCCCGACAGGGAGTCGGGATGGCTACACCTTC. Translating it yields CSVGPTGSRDGYTF.

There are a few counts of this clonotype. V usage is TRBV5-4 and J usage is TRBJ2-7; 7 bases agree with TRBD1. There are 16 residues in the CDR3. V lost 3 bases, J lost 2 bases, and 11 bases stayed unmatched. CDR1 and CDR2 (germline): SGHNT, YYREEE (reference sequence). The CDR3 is CASSSNRDSTAYEQYF. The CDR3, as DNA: TGTGCCAGCAGCTCCAACCGGGACAGCACAGCCTACGAGCAGTACTTC.

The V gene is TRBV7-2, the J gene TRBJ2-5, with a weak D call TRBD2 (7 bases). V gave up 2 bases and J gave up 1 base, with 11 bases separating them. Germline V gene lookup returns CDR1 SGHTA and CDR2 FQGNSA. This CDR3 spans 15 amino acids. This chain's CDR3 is CASSLWGGAQETQYF. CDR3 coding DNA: TGTGCCAGCAGCTTATGGGGGGGGGCCCAAGAGACCCAGTACTTC.

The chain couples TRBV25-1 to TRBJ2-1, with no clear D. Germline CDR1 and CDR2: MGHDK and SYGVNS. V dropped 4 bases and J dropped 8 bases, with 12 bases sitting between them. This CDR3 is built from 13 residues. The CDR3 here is CASSVPGWDEQFF. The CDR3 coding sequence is TGTGCCAGCAGTGTGCCCGGGTGGGATGAGCAGTTCTTC.

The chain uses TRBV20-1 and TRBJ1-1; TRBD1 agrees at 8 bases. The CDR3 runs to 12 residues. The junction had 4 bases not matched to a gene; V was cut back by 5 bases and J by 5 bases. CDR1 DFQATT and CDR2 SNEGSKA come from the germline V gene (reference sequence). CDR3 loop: CSAGDRRTEAFF. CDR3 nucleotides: TGCAGTGCTGGGGACAGGAGGACTGAAGCTTTCTTT.

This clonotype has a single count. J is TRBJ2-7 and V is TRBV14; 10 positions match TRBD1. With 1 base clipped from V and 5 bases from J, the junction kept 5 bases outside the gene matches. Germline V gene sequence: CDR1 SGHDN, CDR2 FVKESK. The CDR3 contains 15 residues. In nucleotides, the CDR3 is TGTGCCAGCAGCCAAGCCCCGACAGGGGGCCACGAGCAGTACTTC. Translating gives CASSQAPTGGHEQYF.

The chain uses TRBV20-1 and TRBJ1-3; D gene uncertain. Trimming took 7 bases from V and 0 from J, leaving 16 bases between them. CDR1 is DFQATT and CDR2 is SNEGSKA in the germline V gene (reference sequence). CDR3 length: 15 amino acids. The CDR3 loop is CSVLTQAVSGNTIYF. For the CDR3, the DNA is TGCAGTGTCCTTACTCAGGCTGTCTCTGGAAACACCATATATTTT.